This passage covers 14 T cell receptor beta chains from one sample sequenced in a study of blood T cell repertoires in COVID-19. Assay used: immunoSEQ multiplex PCR; TCRdb lists only in-frame clones, some missing. The sample has about 260,000 clones; more than 75% are singletons. The material sequenced was peripheral blood. Receptors were obtained from a woman between 40 and 50 years old who had recovered from COVID-19.

V is TRBV6-6 and J is TRBJ2-1, with D maybe TRBD1 (5 bases). CDR1 is MNHNY, CDR2 SVGAGI, per germline (reference sequence). The ends were cut back, 0 bases at V and 4 bases at J, with 7 bases in the middle. The CDR3 extends over 14 amino acids. CDR3 coding DNA: TGTGCCAGCAGTTACTCGACAGTATACAATGAGCAGTTCTTC. It yields the protein CASSYSTVYNEQFF.

The chain links TRBV29-1 to TRBJ2-7; 8 bases are shared with TRBD1. Germline trimming cut 4 bases from V and 2 bases from J; bases unmatched to any gene: 7. Germline V lookup: CDR1 SQVTM, CDR2 ANQGSEA. CDR3 length: 14 amino acids. CDR3 in amino acids: CSVGGQATTYEQYF. The CDR3 DNA sequence: TGCAGCGTTGGGGGACAGGCTACAACCTACGAGCAGTACTTC.

The genes are TRBV2 and TRBJ2-7; perhaps TRBD1 as D (6 bases). The CDR3 is 12 amino acids. Germline V gives CDR1 SNHLY, CDR2 FYNNEI. V lost 6 bases and J lost 4, with 10 bases in between. Here the CDR3 DNA reads TGTGCCAGCAGGCTGGACAGTTACGAGCAGTACTTC. This sequence encodes CASRLDSYEQYF.

The gene calls are TRBV10-2 and TRBJ2-1, with 8 bases aligning to TRBD1. V trimming: 4 bases; J trimming: 3 bases; junction bases outside the gene matches: 5. The CDR3 sequence is 15 residues long. Looked up from germline, CDR1 is WSHSY and CDR2 is SAAADI. Written as DNA, the CDR3 is TGCGCCAGCAGTGCCGGGACAGGAGGCTACAATGAGCAGTTCTTC. Its translation is CASSAGTGGYNEQFF.

The rearrangement joins TRBV6-6 to TRBJ1-2, with 9 bases matching TRBD1. Germline V gene sequence: CDR1 MNHNY, CDR2 SVGAGI (reference sequence). CDR3 length: 15 residues. V lost 10 bases to trimming and J lost 0 bases; unmatched junction nucleotides: 9. CDR3 sequence: CAIEGQGNSNYGYTF. The CDR3 nucleotides are TGTGCCATTGAGGGACAGGGAAATTCTAACTATGGCTACACCTTC.

The rearrangement joins TRBV5-1 to TRBJ1-2, with TRBD1 matching over 9 bases. This CDR3 spans 15 amino acids. The germline CDR1 and CDR2 sequences are SGHRS and YFSETQ. After removal of 4 bases from V and 6 bases from J, the junction contained 10 bases not matched to a gene. The CDR3 DNA reads TGCGCCAGCAGCCCCTACCGGGACAGGGCCCATGGCTACACCTTC. It codes for CASSPYRDRAHGYTF.

The gene calls are TRBV6-5 and TRBJ1-5; D gene unclear. This CDR3 comprises 16 residues. The germline V gene has CDR1 MNHEY and CDR2 SVGAGI. Trimming left V 4 bases short and J 6 bases short, with 19 bases between. The chain's CDR3 is CASSSYNLAGSQPQHF. The CDR3 nucleotides are TGTGCCAGCAGTTCCTACAACCTCGCGGGAAGTCAGCCCCAGCATTTT.

J is TRBJ1-3 and V is TRBV6-5, with a possible D match to TRBD1 (6 bases). The germline CDR1 and CDR2 sequences are MNHEY and SVGAGI. The V and J ends lost 8 bases and 0 bases respectively, with 14 bases between them. The CDR3 runs 15 residues. CDR3 region: CASRLDRSSGNTIYF. In DNA form, the CDR3 reads TGTGCCAGCCGATTAGACAGGAGCTCTGGAAACACCATATATTTT.

V gene TRBV7-2 combines with J gene TRBJ2-2, with D perhaps matching TRBD1 (6 bases). The V and J ends lost 2 bases and 5 bases respectively, with 12 bases between them. CDR1 SGHTA and CDR2 FQGNSA come from the germline V gene. The CDR3 length is 15 residues. CDR3 sequence: CASSLLGAETGELFF. In DNA form, the CDR3 reads TGTGCCAGCAGCTTACTGGGGGCGGAGACCGGGGAGCTGTTTTTT.

The CDR3 coding sequence is TGTGCCAGCAGCCGAGGAGGGGCAGGGATTACCTATGGCTACACCTTC. Translating it yields CASSRGGAGITYGYTF. V is TRBV7-9 and J is TRBJ1-2; tentative D call: TRBD1 (5 bases). The V end was cut by 5 bases, the J end by 4 bases, with 20 bases between. Germline loops: CDR1 SEHNR, CDR2 FQNEAQ (reference sequence). This CDR3 is 16 amino acids long.

The chain recombines TRBV7-3 with TRBJ2-6, with D unclear. Deletions cut 5 bases from V and 4 bases from J, with 6 bases between. Germline V gene data show CDR1 as SGHTA and CDR2 as FQGTGA. The CDR3 length is 13 residues. The CDR3 DNA sequence: TGTGCCAGCAGCCCCCCAGGGGCCAACGTCCTGACTTTC. It codes for CASSPPGANVLTF.

DNA for the CDR3: TGTGCCAGCAGTGCGACCAGAGGGGGGGTTAACTCTGGGGCCAACGTCCTGACTTTC. Protein product: CASSATRGGVNSGANVLTF. J is TRBJ2-6 and V is TRBV6-1, with a possible D match to TRBD2 (7 bases). Germline assignment: CDR1 MNHNS and CDR2 SASEGT. Trimming left V 4 bases short and J 0 bases short, with 19 bases between. The CDR3 totals 19 residues.

This clone was detected once. The chain recombines TRBV11-2 with TRBJ2-1, with 10 nucleotides matching TRBD1. V shed 5 bases and J 0 bases; nucleotides not matched to a gene: 10. Per the germline V gene, CDR1 is SGHAT and CDR2 is FQNNGV. The CDR3 spans 18 residues. The CDR3, as DNA: TGTGCCAGCAGCCCCGGGACAGGGGCTTGGAGCTCCTACAATGAGCAGTTCTTC. Protein product: CASSPGTGAWSSYNEQFF.

The rearrangement joins TRBV5-6 to TRBJ1-6, with D hard to call. Germline V lookup: CDR1 SGHDT, CDR2 YYEEEE. Trimming stripped 0 bases from V and 13 bases from J, with 8 bases between. The CDR3 covers 12 residues. As DNA, the CDR3 is TGTGCCAGCAGCTTGGGGCTTAAGCCCCTCCACTTT. Translation: CASSLGLKPLHF.